The rows below give T cell receptor beta chains drawn from one sample of a study of CD8 T cells in ankylosing spondylitis. TCRdb re-called the 5' RACE reads through MiXCR, storing one row per CDR3 protein. The sample comprises hundreds of thousands of distinct CDR3 sequences, over 9.5% of which are singletons, and roughly 0.51% rests with the top ten. Sequencing used blood, either unsorted or a sorted T cell fraction (not recorded which). These receptors came from a male donor with ankylosing spondylitis. The conserved cysteine and the conserved F or W are not part of the CDR3 here. Fields, in order: V gene, D gene, CDR3 protein. The D gene is left open where the match is weak.

v_call: TRBV29-1; d_call: TRBD1; cdr3_aa: SVEQGARNTIY
v_call: TRBV2; d_call: TRBD1; cdr3_aa: AGRQGWDNSPLH
v_call: TRBV5-6; d_call: TRBD1; cdr3_aa: ASSLPGTVGETQY
v_call: TRBV5-1; d_call: .; cdr3_aa: ASSLGSGEDTQY
v_call: TRBV7-9; d_call: .; cdr3_aa: ASSPKPGTSYEQY
v_call: TRBV24-1; d_call: .; cdr3_aa: ATSDLVGQF
v_call: TRBV7-2; d_call: .; cdr3_aa: ASSLGRYQETQY
v_call: TRBV20-1; d_call: TRBD1; cdr3_aa: STLPSGGSYEQY
v_call: TRBV7-2; d_call: .; cdr3_aa: ASSLELAGLLATQY
v_call: TRBV10-3; d_call: .; cdr3_aa: AIRPSMDGNTEAF
v_call: TRBV4-3; d_call: .; cdr3_aa: ASSQGLNNEQF
v_call: TRBV18; d_call: TRBD2; cdr3_aa: ASSNLGLAGDYEQY